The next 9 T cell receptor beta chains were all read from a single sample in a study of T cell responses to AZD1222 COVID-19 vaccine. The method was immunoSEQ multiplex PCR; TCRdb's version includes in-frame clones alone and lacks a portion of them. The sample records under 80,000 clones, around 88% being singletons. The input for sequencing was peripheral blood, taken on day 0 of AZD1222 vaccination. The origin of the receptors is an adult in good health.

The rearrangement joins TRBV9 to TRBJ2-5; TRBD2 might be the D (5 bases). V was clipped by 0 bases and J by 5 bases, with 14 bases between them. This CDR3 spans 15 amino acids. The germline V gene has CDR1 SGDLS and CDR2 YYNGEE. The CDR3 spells CASSVASGLRETQYF. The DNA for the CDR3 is TGTGCCAGCAGCGTAGCCAGCGGCCTCCGGGAGACCCAGTACTTC.

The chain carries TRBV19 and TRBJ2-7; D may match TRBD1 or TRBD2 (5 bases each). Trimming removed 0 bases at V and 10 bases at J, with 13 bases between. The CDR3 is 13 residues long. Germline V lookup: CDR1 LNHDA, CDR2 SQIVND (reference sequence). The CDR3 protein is CASSIDRGAPQYF. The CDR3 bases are TGTGCCAGTAGTATAGATCGAGGGGCCCCACAGTACTTC.

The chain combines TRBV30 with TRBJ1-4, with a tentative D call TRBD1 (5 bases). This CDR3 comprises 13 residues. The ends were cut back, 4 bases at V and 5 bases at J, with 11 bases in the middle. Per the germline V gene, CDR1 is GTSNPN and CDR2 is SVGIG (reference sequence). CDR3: CAWKTRENEKLFF. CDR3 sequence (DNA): TGTGCCTGGAAGACCAGGGAAAATGAAAAACTGTTTTTT.

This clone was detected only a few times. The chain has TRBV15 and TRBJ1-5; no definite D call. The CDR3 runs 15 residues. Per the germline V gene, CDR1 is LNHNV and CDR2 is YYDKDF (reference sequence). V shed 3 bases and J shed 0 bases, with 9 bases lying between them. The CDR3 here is CATSRGDLSNQPQHF. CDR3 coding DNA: TGTGCCACCAGCAGGGGTGACCTTAGCAATCAGCCCCAGCATTTT.

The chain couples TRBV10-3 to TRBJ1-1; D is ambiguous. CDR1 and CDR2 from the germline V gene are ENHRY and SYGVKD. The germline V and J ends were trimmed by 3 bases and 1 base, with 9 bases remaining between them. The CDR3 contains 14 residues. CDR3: CAISERGRNTEAFF. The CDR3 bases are TGTGCCATCAGTGAACGAGGGAGGAACACTGAAGCTTTCTTT.

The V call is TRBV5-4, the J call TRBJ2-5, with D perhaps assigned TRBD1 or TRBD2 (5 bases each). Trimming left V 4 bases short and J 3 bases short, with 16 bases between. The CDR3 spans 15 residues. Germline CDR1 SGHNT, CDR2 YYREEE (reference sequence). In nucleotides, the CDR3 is TGTGCCAGCAGCAGGGACCCAAGAGGGGAAGAGACCCAGTACTTC. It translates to CASSRDPRGEETQYF.

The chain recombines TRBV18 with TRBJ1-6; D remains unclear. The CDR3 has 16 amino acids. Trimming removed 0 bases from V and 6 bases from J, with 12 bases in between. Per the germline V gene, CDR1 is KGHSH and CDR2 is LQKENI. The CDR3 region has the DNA TGTGCCAGCTCACCACCGGAAGGTCCGCTTAATTCACCCCTCCACTTT. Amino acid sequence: CASSPPEGPLNSPLHF.

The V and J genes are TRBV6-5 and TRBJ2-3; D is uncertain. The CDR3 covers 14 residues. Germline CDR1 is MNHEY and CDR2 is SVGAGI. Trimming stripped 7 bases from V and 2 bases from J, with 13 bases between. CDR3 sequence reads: CASTSDQNTDTQYF. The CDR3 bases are TGTGCCAGCACATCGGACCAGAACACAGATACGCAGTATTTT.

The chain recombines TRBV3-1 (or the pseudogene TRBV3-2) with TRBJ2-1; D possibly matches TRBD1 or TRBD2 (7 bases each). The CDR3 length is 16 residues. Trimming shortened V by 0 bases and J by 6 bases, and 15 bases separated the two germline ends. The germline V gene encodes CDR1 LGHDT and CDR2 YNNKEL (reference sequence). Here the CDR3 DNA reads TGTGCCAGCAGCCAAGAGGCAGGGGGGGGTTTCAATGAGCAGTTCTTC. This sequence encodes CASSQEAGGGFNEQFF.